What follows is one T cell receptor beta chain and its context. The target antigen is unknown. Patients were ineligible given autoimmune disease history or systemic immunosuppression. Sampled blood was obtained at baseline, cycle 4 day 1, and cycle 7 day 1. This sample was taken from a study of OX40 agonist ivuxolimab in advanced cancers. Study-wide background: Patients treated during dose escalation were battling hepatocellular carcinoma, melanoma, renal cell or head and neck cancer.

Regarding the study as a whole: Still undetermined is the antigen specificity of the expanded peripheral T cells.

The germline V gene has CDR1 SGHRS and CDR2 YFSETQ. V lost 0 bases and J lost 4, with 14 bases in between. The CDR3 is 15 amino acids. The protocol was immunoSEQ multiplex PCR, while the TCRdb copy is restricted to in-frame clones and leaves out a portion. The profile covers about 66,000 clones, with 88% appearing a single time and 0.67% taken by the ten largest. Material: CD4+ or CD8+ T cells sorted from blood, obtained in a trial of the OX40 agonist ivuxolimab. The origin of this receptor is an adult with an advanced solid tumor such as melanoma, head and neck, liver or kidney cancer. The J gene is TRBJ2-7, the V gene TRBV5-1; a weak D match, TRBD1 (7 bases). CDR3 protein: CASSLEGRGVYEQYF. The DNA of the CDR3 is TGCGCCAGCAGCTTGGAAGGCAGGGGGGTTTACGAGCAGTACTTC.